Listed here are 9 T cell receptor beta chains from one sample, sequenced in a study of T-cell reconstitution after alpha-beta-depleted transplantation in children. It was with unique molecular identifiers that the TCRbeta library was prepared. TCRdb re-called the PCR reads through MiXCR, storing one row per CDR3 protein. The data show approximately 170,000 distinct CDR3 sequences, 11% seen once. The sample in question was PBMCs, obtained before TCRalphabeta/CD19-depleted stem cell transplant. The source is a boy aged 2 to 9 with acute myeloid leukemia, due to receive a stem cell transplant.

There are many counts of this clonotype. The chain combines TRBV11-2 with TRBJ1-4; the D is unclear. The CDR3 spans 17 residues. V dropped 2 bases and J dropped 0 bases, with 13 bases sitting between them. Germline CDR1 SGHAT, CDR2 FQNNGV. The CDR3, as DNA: TGTGCCAGCAGCTTACTGGGAGGGAGCGCAACTAATGAAAAACTGTTTTTT. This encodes CASSLLGGSATNEKLFF.

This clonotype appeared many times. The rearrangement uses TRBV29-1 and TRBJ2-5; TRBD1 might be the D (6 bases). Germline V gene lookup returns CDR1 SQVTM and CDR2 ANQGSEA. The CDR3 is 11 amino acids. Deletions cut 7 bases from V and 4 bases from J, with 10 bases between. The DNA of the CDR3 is TGCAGCGCAGGGGTAGGAGAGACCCAGTACTTC. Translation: CSAGVGETQYF.

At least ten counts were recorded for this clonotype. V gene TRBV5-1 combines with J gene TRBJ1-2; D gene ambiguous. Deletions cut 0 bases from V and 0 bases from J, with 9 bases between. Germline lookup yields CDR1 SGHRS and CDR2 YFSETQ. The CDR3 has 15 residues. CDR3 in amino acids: CASSLGPTSNYGYTF. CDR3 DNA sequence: TGCGCCAGCAGCTTGGGACCGACATCTAACTATGGCTACACCTTC.

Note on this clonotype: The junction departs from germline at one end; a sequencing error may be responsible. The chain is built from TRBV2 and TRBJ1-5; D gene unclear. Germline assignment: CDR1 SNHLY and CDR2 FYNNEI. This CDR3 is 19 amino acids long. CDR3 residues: CAISANPPTGMFGNQPQHF. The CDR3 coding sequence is TGTGCCATCAGTGCAAACCCCCCGACGGGGATGTTTGGCAATCAGCCCCAGCATTTT.

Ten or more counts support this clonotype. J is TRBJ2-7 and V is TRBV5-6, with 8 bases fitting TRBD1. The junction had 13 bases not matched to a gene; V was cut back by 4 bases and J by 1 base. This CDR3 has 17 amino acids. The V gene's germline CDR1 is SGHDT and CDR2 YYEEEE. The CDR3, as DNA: TGTGCCAGCAGCCCCGGGGCCGGGACAGGAGCATCCTACGAGCAGTACGTC. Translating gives CASSPGAGTGASYEQYV.

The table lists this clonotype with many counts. CDR3 in amino acids: CASSLGLAGGLQETQYF. CDR3 coding DNA: TGTGCCAGCAGTTTAGGACTAGCGGGAGGCCTCCAAGAGACCCAGTACTTC. The V call is TRBV12-3 or TRBV12-4, the J call TRBJ2-5; 13 bases match TRBD2. The CDR3 sequence is 17 residues long. Trimming took 1 base from V and 1 from J; bases not matched to a gene: 3.

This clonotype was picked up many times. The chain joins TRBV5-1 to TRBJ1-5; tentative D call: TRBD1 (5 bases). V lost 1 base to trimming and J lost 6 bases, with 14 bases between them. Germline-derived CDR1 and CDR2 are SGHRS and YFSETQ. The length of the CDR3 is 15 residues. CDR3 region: CASSLLPGGFQPQHF. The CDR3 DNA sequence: TGCGCCAGCAGCTTGCTCCCGGGGGGATTTCAGCCCCAGCATTTT.

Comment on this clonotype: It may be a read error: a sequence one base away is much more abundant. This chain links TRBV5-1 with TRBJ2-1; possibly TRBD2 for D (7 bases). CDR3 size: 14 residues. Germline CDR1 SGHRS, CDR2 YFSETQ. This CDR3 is CASSEWGGYNKQFF. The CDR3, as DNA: TGCGCCAGCAGCGAGTGGGGGGGCTACAATAAGCAGTTCTTC. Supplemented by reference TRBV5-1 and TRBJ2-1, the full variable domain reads KAGVTQTPRYLIKTRGQQVTLSCSPISGHRSVSWYQQTPGQGLQFLFEYFSETQRNKGNFPGRFSGRQFSNSRSEMNVSTLELGDSALYLCASSEWGGYNKQFFGPGTRLTVL.

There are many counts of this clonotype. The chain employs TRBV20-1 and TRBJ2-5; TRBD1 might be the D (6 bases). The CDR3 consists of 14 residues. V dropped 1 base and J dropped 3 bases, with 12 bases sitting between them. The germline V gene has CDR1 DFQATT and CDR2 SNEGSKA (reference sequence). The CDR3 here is CSARARGAEETQYF. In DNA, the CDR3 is TGCAGTGCTAGAGCCAGGGGAGCAGAAGAGACCCAGTACTTC.